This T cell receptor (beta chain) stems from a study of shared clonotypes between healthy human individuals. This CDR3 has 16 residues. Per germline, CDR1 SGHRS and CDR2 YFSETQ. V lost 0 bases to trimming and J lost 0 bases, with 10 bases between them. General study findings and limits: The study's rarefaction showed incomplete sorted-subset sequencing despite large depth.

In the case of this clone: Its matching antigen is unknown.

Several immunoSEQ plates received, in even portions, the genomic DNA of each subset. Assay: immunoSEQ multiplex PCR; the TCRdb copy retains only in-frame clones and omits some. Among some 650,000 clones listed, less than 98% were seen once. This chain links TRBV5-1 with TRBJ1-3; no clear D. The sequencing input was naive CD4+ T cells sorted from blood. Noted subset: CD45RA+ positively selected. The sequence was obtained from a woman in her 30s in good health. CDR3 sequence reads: CASSLGQGSSGNTIYF. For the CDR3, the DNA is TGCGCCAGCAGCTTGGGACAAGGCAGCTCTGGAAACACCATATATTTT. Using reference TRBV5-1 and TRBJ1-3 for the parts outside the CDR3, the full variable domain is KAGVTQTPRYLIKTRGQQVTLSCSPISGHRSVSWYQQTPGQGLQFLFEYFSETQRNKGNFPGRFSGRQFSNSRSEMNVSTLELGDSALYLCASSLGQGSSGNTIYFGEGSWLTVV.